A single sample gave rise to the 10 T cell receptor beta chains below, sequenced in a study of cytomegalovirus exposure and HLA in healthy donors. In the PCR, 60 Vbeta and 13 Jbeta primers were used. Profiling relied on immunoSEQ multiplex PCR, and the TCRdb table lists in-frame clones only, not all of them. The sample shows around 58,000 clones, about three quarters of them seen only once. The specimen sequenced was PBMCs. Receptors originate from a female donor in good health and CMV-seronegative.

V gene TRBV5-4 combines with J gene TRBJ1-2; 10 bases map to TRBD1. Losses at the gene ends were 4 bases for V and 5 bases for J; bases not matched to a gene: 11. Germline V lookup: CDR1 SGHNT, CDR2 YYREEE (reference sequence). The length of the CDR3 is 16 residues. The CDR3 nucleotides read TGTGCCAGCAGCCGGTGGGGGACAGGGGATCGTTATGGCTACACCTTC. Amino acids: CASSRWGTGDRYGYTF.

The rearrangement joins TRBV7-3 to TRBJ2-5, with 7 bases that match TRBD2. Germline V gives CDR1 SGHTA, CDR2 FQGTGA. Trimming took 3 bases from V and 4 from J; bases not matched to a gene: 5. The CDR3 length is 14 residues. CDR3 amino acids: CASSFQGGRETQYF. DNA for the CDR3: TGTGCCAGCAGCTTTCAGGGAGGGCGAGAGACCCAGTACTTC.

This clone was picked up one time. Distinct nucleotide sequences in the sample also encode this CDR3. This sequence joins TRBV30 and TRBJ1-6, with D tentatively TRBD1 (6 bases). This CDR3 has 13 amino acids. CDR1 GTSNPN and CDR2 SVGIG come from the germline V gene (reference sequence). Trimming removed 4 bases from V and 7 bases from J, with 11 bases in between. CDR3 DNA: TGTGCCTGGACCGAAGACAGGAATTCACCCCTCCACTTT. Residues: CAWTEDRNSPLHF.

This chain links TRBV28 with TRBJ2-3, with 10 bases identical to TRBD2. Germline CDR1 reads MDHEN; CDR2 reads SYDVKM. V trimming: 5 bases; J trimming: 4 bases; junction bases outside the gene matches: 9. The CDR3 has 16 residues. CDR3 loop: CASSTRLAGAADTQYF. DNA of the CDR3: TGTGCCAGCAGTACTCGACTAGCGGGTGCTGCAGATACGCAGTATTTT.

The V and J genes are TRBV27 and TRBJ2-5; D is possibly TRBD2 (5 bases). Germline CDR1 is MNHEY and CDR2 is SMNVEV (reference sequence). The CDR3 has 11 residues. Trimming removed 6 bases from V and 7 bases from J, with 9 bases in between. CDR3 sequence reads: CASRREGTQYF. The CDR3 DNA reads TGTGCCAGCAGGAGAGAGGGGACCCAGTACTTC.

This chain joins TRBV5-6 and TRBJ1-2, with D uncertain. CDR1 is SGHDT, CDR2 YYEEEE, per germline. The germline V and J ends were trimmed by 0 bases and 2 bases, with 5 bases remaining between them. The CDR3 consists of 13 residues. CDR3 nucleotide sequence: TGTGCCAGCAGCTTGGGCAGGAACTATGGCTACACCTTC. The encoded protein is CASSLGRNYGYTF.

The chain joins TRBV19 to TRBJ2-3; TRBD2 is a possible D gene (5 bases). V lost 7 bases and J lost 3, with 14 bases in between. The CDR3 spans 14 residues. Germline V CDR1 and CDR2: LNHDA, SQIVND (reference sequence). The chain's CDR3 is CASTDMRATDTQYF. Here the CDR3 DNA reads TGTGCCAGTACTGATATGCGGGCTACAGATACGCAGTATTTT.

This clone was seen only a few times. The chain carries TRBV15 and TRBJ2-3; TRBD2 matches at 7 bases. Trimming cost V 1 base and J 2 bases; bases outside gene matches: 3. The germline gives CDR1 LNHNV, CDR2 YYDKDF (reference sequence). The CDR3 covers 15 residues. The CDR3 sequence is CATSRAREATDTQYF. Here the CDR3 DNA reads TGTGCCACCAGCAGAGCACGGGAGGCCACAGATACGCAGTATTTT. The complete variable domain, with remaining parts taken from reference TRBV15 and TRBJ2-3, reads DAMVIQNPRYQVTQFGKPVTLSCSQTLNHNVMYWYQQKSSQAPKLLFHYYDKDFNNEADTPDNFQSRRPNTSFCFLDIRSPGLGDTAMYLCATSRAREATDTQYFGPGTRLTVL.

The chain recombines TRBV28 with TRBJ2-7; tentative D call: TRBD1 (6 bases). CDR3 size: 14 residues. CDR1 is MDHEN, CDR2 SYDVKM, per germline. Between the trimmed V and J ends, which lost 8 bases and 2 bases, there was a span of 16 bases. The CDR3, as DNA: TGTGCCAGCGAAACAGGGACCGAGACCTACGAGCAGTACTTC. It yields the protein CASETGTETYEQYF.

This chain links TRBV9 with TRBJ2-7; D not certain. V lost 0 bases to trimming and J lost 3 bases, with 13 bases between them. Germline V gene sequence: CDR1 SGDLS, CDR2 YYNGEE. The CDR3 totals 15 residues. The CDR3 DNA is TGTGCCAGCAGCGTAGATTCACAGTCCATCTACGAGCAGTACTTC. It translates to CASSVDSQSIYEQYF. Complete variable domain (other parts from reference TRBV9 and TRBJ2-7): DSGVTQTPKHLITATGQRVTLRCSPRSGDLSVYWYQQSLDQGLQFLIQYYNGEERAKGNILERFSAQQFPDLHSELNLSSLELGDSALYFCASSVDSQSIYEQYFGPGTRLTVT.